These T cell receptor beta chains were read from a single sample in a study of shared clonotypes between healthy human individuals. Only in-frame clones appear in the TCRdb table, and some are missing; sequencing was by immunoSEQ multiplex PCR. The table records around 700,000 clones, roughly 70% of them present only once. Specimen: memory CD4+ T cells sorted from blood. The receptors shown here come from a woman aged 25 to 45 in good health. Both conserved end residues are part of each CDR3. Fields, in order: D gene, clone size, CDR3 length, J gene, V gene, CDR3 DNA, CDR3 protein. A D gene is named only where the DNA matches it firmly. Clone size, where shown, is once, few, many, or a class for clones that have expanded.

NA NA 14 TRBJ2-5 TRBV5-1 TGCGCCAGCAGCTTGGGGACAGCCCAAGAGACCCAGTACTTC CASSLGTAQETQYF
TRBD1 NA 16 TRBJ2-6 TRBV29-1 TGCAGCGTTGAAACCGGGACAGGAACCGGGGCCAACGTCCTGACTTTC CSVETGTGTGANVLTF
NA NA 12 TRBJ1-5 TRBV6-6 TGTGCCAGCAGTGCGTCCGATCAGCCCCAGCATTTT CASSASDQPQHF
NA NA 15 TRBJ1-1 TRBV28 TGTGCCAGCAGTTTTCAACCCCCGGCAAACACTGAAGCTTTCTTT CASSFQPPANTEAFF
NA NA 15 TRBJ1-3 TRBV18 TGTGCCAGCTCACCGGTAGGGGATCCGGGAAACACCATATATTTT CASSPVGDPGNTIYF
TRBD2 NA 18 TRBJ2-7 TRBV5-1 TGCGCCAGCAGCCCGGGACTAGCGACAAGGAAGAGCTCCTACGAGCAGTACTTC CASSPGLATRKSSYEQYF
NA NA 14 TRBJ2-7 TRBV28 TGTGCCAGCGCAGGGGTGGGGGGCTCCTACGAGCAGTACTTC CASAGVGGSYEQYF
TRBD2 NA 14 TRBJ2-5 TRBV6-1 TGTGCCAGCAGTGAGGAAAAAGCGGGGGGGACCCAGTACTTC CASSEEKAGGTQYF
TRBD1 NA 13 TRBJ1-5 TRBV27 TGTGCCACCTGGACAGGGGAGAATCAGCCCCAGCATTTT CATWTGENQPQHF
TRBD2 NA 14 TRBJ2-7 TRBV6-6 TGTGCCAGCAGGCTAGCGGGAGCCGATTACGAGCAGTGCTTC CASRLAGADYEQCF
TRBD1 NA 15 TRBJ1-4 TRBV5-1 TGCGCCAGCAGCTTGGAGTGGGACAGAAATGAAAAACTGTTTTTT CASSLEWDRNEKLFF
NA NA 15 TRBJ2-2 TRBV28 TGTGCCAGCAAGCCGGCGGGGTCCAACACCGGGGAGCTGTTTTTT CASKPAGSNTGELFF
NA NA 13 TRBJ2-7 TRBV27 TGTGCCAGCAGTTTACAGGCCTCCTACGAGCAGTACTTC CASSLQASYEQYF
NA NA 14 TRBJ2-7 TRBV5-1 TGCGCCAGCAGCTTGGCTCAGGGCTCCTACGAGCAGTACTTC CASSLAQGSYEQYF
TRBD2 NA 13 TRBJ2-1 TRBV6-5 TGTGCCAGCAGGGCGGGAGGGAACAATGAGCAGTTCTTC CASRAGGNNEQFF
NA NA 12 TRBJ1-2 TRBV30 TGTGCCTGGGTCGACGCCGGCTTTGGCTACACCTTC CAWVDAGFGYTF
TRBD1 few 13 TRBJ1-2 TRBV29-1 TGCAGCGTTGGGGGGACAGGGAACTATGGCTACACCTTC CSVGGTGNYGYTF
TRBD2 NA 15 TRBJ2-7 TRBV10-3 TGTGCCATCAGTGAGGGGACTAGCGGCCCCTACGAGCAGTACTTC CAISEGTSGPYEQYF
NA NA 13 TRBJ2-2 TRBV27 TGTGCCAGCAGTTTAGGTGGTTCCGGGGAGCTGTTTTTT CASSLGGSGELFF
TRBD2 few 18 TRBJ2-3 TRBV6-1 TGTGCCAGCAGCGAACTGTTAACGTTAGCGGGCGGAAGAGATACGCAGTATTTT CASSELLTLAGGRDTQYF
NA NA 14 TRBJ2-7 TRBV19 TGTGCCAGTAGTTCACTCCCCACAGGGTCCGAGCAGTACTTC CASSSLPTGSEQYF
NA NA 14 TRBJ1-3 TRBV2 TGTGCCAGCAAGGGGACTTTTCCTGGAAACACCATATATTTT CASKGTFPGNTIYF
NA NA 15 TRBJ2-7 TRBV5-4 TGTGCCAGCAGCTTGGGAGGCCAGGGGTCAGGAGAGCAGTACTTC CASSLGGQGSGEQYF
NA once 14 TRBJ2-3 TRBV28 TGTGCCAGCAGTTACCAAGGGAGGACAGATACGCAGTATTTT CASSYQGRTDTQYF
NA NA 13 TRBJ2-5 TRBV27 TGTGCCAGCAGTCTAAAGTACCAAGAGACCCAGTACTTC CASSLKYQETQYF
NA NA 15 TRBJ2-2 TRBV7-9 TGTGCCAGCAGCTCCATCGGCCAGGGCACCGGGGAGCTGTTTTTT CASSSIGQGTGELFF
TRBD2 NA 18 TRBJ2-3 TRBV27 TGTGCCAGCAGTTTAACTCCTCCTAGCGGGAGTTCTTCCGATACGCAGTATTTT CASSLTPPSGSSSDTQYF
NA NA 11 TRBJ1-2 TRBV19 TGTGCCAGTAGTATTGGGACGGGCTACACCTTC CASSIGTGYTF
NA NA 13 TRBJ2-5 TRBV5-1 TGCGCCAGCAGCCCCTGGTGGGGGCGGGCCCAGTACTTC CASSPWWGRAQYF
TRBD2 NA 17 TRBJ2-6 TRBV7-8 TGTGCCAGCAGCTCAACGTTCGGGGGGTCTGGGGCCAACGTCCTGACTTTC CASSSTFGGSGANVLTF
NA NA 14 TRBJ2-3 TRBV10-3 TGTGCCACCGCGGCCGCAGGCTCCACAGATACGCAGTATTTT CATAAAGSTDTQYF
TRBD2 NA 17 TRBJ2-7 TRBV15 TGTGCCACCAGCAGCCTCCCTCGGGCTAGCGGAGATAGGGAGCAGTACTTC CATSSLPRASGDREQYF
TRBD2 NA 15 TRBJ2-1 TRBV11-2 TGTGCCAGCAGCTCTGCCCAGCGGGAGGGAGGTGAGCAGTTCTTC CASSSAQREGGEQFF
TRBD1 NA 15 TRBJ1-5 TRBV5-5 TGTGCCAGCACCGGGACAGGGGTTGACGGTCAGCCCCAGCATTTT CASTGTGVDGQPQHF
NA NA 14 TRBJ1-1 TRBV29-1 TGCAGCGGGAGGCAAGGCGTCCAAGGCACTGAAGCTTTCTTT CSGRQGVQGTEAFF
NA NA 15 TRBJ2-1 TRBV5-8 TGTGCCAGCAGACGTTGGGGAAGGGCCTACAATGAGCAGTTCTTC CASRRWGRAYNEQFF
NA NA 16 TRBJ2-2 TRBV5-6 TGTGCCAGCAGCTTGGCTGCCGAGGGGAACACCGGGGAGCTGTTTTTT CASSLAAEGNTGELFF